This TCR beta chain was found in a study of long-term antiretroviral therapy in people with HIV. immunoSEQ v3.0 was run at survey level. The assay was immunoSEQ multiplex PCR, and TCRdb's table has in-frame clones only and misses some. The sample lists around 29,000 clones; 95% were seen once. Study results and caveats: ART adherence, viral resistance and therapy changes were undocumented. CDR3 lengths in HIV samples spanned a narrower range than controls.

The V end was cut by 4 bases, the J end by 1 base, with 8 bases between. Germline V lookup: CDR1 SNHLY, CDR2 FYNNEI. The CDR3 sequence is 14 residues long. PBMC samples from each donor numbered at least one pre-ART and at least two post-ART. On this clone: What it binds is unknown.

The rearrangement uses TRBV2 and TRBJ1-5; no clear D gene. The sample in question was unsorted PBMCs, obtained 5.3 years after starting antiretroviral therapy. The clonotype was recovered from a man aged 45 to 65 with HIV. CDR3 region: CASSVGGSNQPQHF. For the CDR3, the DNA is TGTGCCAGCAGTGTAGGAGGGAGCAATCAGCCCCAGCATTTT.